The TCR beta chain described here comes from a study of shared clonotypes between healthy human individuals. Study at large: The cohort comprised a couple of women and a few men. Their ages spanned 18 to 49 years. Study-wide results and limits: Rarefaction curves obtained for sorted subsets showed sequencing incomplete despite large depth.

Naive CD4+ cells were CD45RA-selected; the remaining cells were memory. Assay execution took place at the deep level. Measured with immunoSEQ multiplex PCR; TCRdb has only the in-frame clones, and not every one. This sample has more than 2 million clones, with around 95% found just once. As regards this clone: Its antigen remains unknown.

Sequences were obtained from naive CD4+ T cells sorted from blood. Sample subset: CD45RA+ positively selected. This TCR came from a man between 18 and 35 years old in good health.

The CDR3 spells CASSGTATSYEQYF. CDR3 sequence (DNA): TGTGCCAGTAGTGGGACAGCCACCTCCTACGAGCAGTACTTC. V usage is TRBV19 and J usage is TRBJ2-7; 7 positions agree with TRBD1. CDR1 is LNHDA, CDR2 SQIVND, per germline (reference sequence). The CDR3 contains 14 residues. Losses at the gene ends were 5 bases for V and 0 bases for J; bases not matched to a gene: 4.